The source of this T cell receptor (beta chain) is a study of Ad26.COV2.S vaccination and SARS-CoV-2 variants. The overall study: COV1001, an Ad26.COV2.S trial, supplied this vaccine-arm donor. Findings and caveats of the study: Participants given vaccine showed non-spike TCR breadth similar to that of placebo recipients. Participants in the vaccine arm had higher spike-specific TCR breadth; placebo recipients had lower.

Sequencing was performed with immunoSEQ multiplex PCR; in TCRdb, only in-frame clones are kept and a portion is missing. The profile shows about 440,000 clones, around 90% of them singletons. This CDR3 has 16 amino acids. V trimming: 0 bases; J trimming: 3 bases; junction bases outside the gene matches: 7. Germline V gene sequence: CDR1 SGHNT, CDR2 YYREEE (reference sequence). Treatment indicated: about 20 received Ad26.COV2.S at low or high dose, single or two shots; about five received placebo; per-sample allocation not given. At day 63 after the first vaccine or placebo injection, samples were drawn. An adult donor aged 18-55 years was enrolled in Boston. This clone has more than one count but fewer than ten. Antigen specificity is unknown.

This chain links TRBV5-4 with TRBJ2-7, with 9 nucleotides matching TRBD1. The sequence was collected from a person aged 18 to 59 who received the Ad26.COV2.S COVID-19 vaccine or a placebo. Sequenced material: peripheral blood, taken in a trial of Ad26.COV2.S vaccine versus placebo. This CDR3 reads CASSLGGTGLGYEQYF. CDR3 coding DNA: TGTGCCAGCAGCTTGGGGGGGACAGGGTTGGGCTACGAGCAGTACTTC.